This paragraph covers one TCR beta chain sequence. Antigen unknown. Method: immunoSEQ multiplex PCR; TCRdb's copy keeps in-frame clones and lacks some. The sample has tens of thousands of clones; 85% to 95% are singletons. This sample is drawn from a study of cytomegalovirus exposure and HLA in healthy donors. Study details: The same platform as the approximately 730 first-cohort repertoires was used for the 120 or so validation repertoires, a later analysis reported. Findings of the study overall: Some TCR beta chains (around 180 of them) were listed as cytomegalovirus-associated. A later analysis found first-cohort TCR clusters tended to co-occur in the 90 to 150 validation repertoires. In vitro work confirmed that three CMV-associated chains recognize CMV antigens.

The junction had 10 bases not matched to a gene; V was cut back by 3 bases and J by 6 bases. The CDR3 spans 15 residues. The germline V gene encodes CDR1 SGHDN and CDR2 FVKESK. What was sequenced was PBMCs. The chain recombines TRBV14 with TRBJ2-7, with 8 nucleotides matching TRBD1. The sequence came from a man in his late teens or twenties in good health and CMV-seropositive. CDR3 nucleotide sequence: TGTGCCAGCAGCCACTACAGGGGGATCCCTCGCGAGCAGTACTTC. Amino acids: CASSHYRGIPREQYF. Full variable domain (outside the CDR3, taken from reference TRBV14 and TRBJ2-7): EAGVTQFPSHSVIEKGQTVTLRCDPISGHDNLYWYRRVMGKEIKFLLHFVKESKQDESGMPNNRFLAERTGGTYSTLKVQPAELEDSGVYFCASSHYRGIPREQYFGPGTRLTVT.